This T cell receptor beta chain was captured by sequencing in a study of T cells in Graves' hyperthyroidism and ophthalmopathy. Study-level findings and limits: For ophthalmopathy, model prediction preceded onset by a median about 6.2 months.

From RNA transcripts, TCR beta CDR3 regions were amplified. Primed by the HTBI set, a first-round RT-PCR was run on the TCR CDR3. TCRdb reprocessed the multiplex PCR reads via MiXCR and lists one record per CDR3 protein. Of around 450,000 distinct CDR3 sequences listed, roughly 14% were seen once; the top ten hold around 14%. With respect to this clonotype: Its cognate antigen is unknown.

Patients aged 18 to 65 had newly diagnosed hyperthyroidism of under 2 months' duration. The PBMCs were taken from more than 8 ml of fresh peripheral blood. With 3 bases clipped from V and 5 bases from J, the junction kept 9 bases outside the gene matches. Germline V gene data show CDR1 as MGHDK and CDR2 as SYGVNS. This CDR3 spans 15 amino acids. This receptor was taken from a woman under 30 with Graves' hyperthyroidism. The specimen was blood. The chain uses TRBV25-1 and TRBJ2-5; 7 bases match TRBD1. CDR3 DNA: TGTGCCAGCAGTGAGATTGACAGGGTTTTGGAGACCCAGTACTTC. As protein: CASSEIDRVLETQYF.